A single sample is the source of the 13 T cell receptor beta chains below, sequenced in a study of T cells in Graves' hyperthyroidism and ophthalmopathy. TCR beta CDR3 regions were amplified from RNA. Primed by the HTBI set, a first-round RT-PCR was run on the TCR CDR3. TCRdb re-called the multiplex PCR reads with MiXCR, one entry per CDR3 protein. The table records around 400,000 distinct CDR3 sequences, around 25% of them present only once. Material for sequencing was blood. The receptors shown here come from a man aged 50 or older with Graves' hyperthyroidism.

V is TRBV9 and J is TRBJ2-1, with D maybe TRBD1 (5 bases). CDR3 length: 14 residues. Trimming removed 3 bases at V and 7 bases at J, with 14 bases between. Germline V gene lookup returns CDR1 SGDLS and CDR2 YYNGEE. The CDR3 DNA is TGTGCCAGCAGCGCCCACTACAGGAAGAATGAGCAGTTCTTC. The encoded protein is CASSAHYRKNEQFF.

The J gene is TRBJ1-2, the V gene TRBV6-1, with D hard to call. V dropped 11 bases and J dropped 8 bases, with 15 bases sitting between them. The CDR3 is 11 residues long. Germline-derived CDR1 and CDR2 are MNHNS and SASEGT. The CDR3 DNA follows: TGTGCCTCCCGGGGAAAGGAGGGCTACACCTTC. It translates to CASRGKEGYTF.

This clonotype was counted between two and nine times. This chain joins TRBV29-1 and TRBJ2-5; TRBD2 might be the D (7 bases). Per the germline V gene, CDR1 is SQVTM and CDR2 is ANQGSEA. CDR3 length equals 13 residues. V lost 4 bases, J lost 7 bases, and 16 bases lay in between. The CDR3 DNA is TGCAGCGTTGCGGATGGACTAGGGGGGACCCAGTACTTC. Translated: CSVADGLGGTQYF.

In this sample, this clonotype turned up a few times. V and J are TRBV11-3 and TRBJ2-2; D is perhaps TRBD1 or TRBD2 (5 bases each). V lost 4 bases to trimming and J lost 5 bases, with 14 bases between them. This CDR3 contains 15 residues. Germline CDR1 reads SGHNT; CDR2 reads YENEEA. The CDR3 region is CASSWRGWGTGELFF. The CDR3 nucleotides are TGTGCCAGCAGCTGGAGAGGTTGGGGGACCGGGGAGCTGTTTTTT.

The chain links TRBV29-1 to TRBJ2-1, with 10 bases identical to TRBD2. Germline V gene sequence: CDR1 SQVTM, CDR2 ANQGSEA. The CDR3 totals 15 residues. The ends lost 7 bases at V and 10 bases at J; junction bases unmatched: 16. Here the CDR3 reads CSAWKAGGTYREQFF. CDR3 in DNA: TGCAGCGCGTGGAAAGCGGGAGGGACCTATCGGGAGCAGTTCTTC.

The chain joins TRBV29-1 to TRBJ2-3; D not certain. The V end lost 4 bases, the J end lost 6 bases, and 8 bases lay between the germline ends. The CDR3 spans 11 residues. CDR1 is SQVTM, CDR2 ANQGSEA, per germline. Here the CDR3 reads CSVVLGDTQYF. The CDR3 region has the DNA TGCAGCGTTGTTTTAGGGGATACGCAGTATTTT.

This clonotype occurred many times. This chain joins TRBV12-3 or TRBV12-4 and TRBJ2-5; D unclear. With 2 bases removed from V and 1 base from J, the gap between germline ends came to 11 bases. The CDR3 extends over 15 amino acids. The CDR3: CASSLSWAGQETQYF. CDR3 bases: TGTGCCAGCAGTTTATCGTGGGCAGGCCAAGAGACCCAGTACTTC.

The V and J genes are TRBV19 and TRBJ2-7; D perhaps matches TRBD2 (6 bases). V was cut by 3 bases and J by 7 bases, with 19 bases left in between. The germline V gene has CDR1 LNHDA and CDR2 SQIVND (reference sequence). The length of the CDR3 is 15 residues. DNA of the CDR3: TGTGCCAGTAGTATGGAGGGCGGCCTGATGAGAGAGCAGTACTTC. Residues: CASSMEGGLMREQYF.

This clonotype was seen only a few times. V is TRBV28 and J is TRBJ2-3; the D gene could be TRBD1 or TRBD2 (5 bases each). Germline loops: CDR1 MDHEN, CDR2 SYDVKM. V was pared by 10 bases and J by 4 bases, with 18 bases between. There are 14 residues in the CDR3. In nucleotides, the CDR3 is TGTGCCAACTCACCGGGACGCCGGGCAGATACGCAGTATTTT. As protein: CANSPGRRADTQYF.

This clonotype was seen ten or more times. The CDR3 region has the DNA TGTGCCAGCAGTGACGGGAATCAGCCCCAGCATTTT. It encodes CASSDGNQPQHF. This rearrangement joins TRBV2 to TRBJ1-5; D is undetermined. The CDR3 runs 12 residues. In germline, CDR1 is SNHLY, CDR2 FYNNEI. Trimming removed 3 bases from V and 4 bases from J, with 4 bases in between.

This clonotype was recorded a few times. CDR3 residues: CASSQLRRSGYTF. The CDR3 DNA is TGTGCCAGCAGCCAATTGCGCCGTTCTGGCTACACCTTC. The rearrangement joins TRBV3-1 to TRBJ1-2; no definite D call. The CDR3 sequence is 13 residues long. V dropped 2 bases and J dropped 7 bases, with 11 bases sitting between them. Germline loops: CDR1 LGHDT, CDR2 YNNKEL (reference sequence).

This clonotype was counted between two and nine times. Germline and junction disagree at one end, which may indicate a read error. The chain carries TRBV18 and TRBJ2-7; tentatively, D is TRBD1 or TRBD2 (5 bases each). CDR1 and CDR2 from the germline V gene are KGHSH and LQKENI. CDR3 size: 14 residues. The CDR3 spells CANSREGSTYEQYF. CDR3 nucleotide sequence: TGTGCCAACTCACGAGAGGGGTCCACCTACGAGCAGTACTTC. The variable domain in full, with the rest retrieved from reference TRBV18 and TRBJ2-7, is NAGVMQNPRHLVRRRGQEARLRCSPMKGHSHVYWYRQLPEEGLKFMVYLQKENIIDESGMPKERFSAEFPKEGPSILRIQQVVRGDSAAYFCANSREGSTYEQYFGPGTRLTVT.

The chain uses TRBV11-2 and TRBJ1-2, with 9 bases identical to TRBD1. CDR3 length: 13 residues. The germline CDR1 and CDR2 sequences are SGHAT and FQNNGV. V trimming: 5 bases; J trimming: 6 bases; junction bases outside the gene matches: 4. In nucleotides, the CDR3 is TGTGCCAGCAGCAAGACAGGGGGTAATGGCTACACCTTC. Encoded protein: CASSKTGGNGYTF. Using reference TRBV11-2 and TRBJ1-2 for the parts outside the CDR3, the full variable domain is EAGVAQSPRYKIIEKRQSVAFWCNPISGHATLYWYQQILGQGPKLLIQFQNNGVVDDSQLPKDRFSAERLKGVDSTLKIQPAKLEDSAVYLCASSKTGGNGYTFGSGTRLTVV.